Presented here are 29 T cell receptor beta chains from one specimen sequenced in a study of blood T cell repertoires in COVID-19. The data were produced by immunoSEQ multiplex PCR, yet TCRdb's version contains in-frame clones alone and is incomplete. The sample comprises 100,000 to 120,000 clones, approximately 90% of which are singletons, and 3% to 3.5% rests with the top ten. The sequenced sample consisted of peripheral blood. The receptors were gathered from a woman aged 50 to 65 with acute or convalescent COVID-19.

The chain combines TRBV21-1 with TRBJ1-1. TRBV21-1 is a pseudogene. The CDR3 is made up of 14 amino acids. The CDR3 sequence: CASPRECMNTEAFF. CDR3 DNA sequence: TGTGCCAGCCCTAGGGAGTGCATGAACACTGAAGCTTTCTTT.

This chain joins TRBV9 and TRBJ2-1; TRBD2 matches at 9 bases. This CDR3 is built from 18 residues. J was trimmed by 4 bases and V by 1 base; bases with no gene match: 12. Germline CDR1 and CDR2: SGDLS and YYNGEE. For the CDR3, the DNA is TGTGCCAGCAGCGTAACAGCGGGAGGAAAACTGGGGTACAATGAGCAGTTCTTC. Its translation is CASSVTAGGKLGYNEQFF.

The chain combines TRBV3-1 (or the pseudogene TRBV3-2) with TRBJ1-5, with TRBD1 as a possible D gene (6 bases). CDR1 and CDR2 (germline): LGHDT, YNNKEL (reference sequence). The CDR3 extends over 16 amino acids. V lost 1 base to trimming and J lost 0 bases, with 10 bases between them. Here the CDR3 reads CASSQGTALSNQPQHF. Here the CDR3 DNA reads TGTGCCAGCAGCCAAGGGACAGCGCTTAGCAATCAGCCCCAGCATTTT.

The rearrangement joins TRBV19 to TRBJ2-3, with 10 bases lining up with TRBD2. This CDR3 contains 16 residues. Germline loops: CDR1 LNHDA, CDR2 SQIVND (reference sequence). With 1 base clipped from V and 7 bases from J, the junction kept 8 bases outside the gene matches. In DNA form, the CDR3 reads TGTGCCAGTAGTATAGTGGCTAGCGGGAGCCCCCATACGCAGTATTTT. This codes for CASSIVASGSPHTQYF. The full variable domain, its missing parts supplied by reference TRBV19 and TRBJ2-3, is DGGITQSPKYLFRKEGQNVTLSCEQNLNHDAMYWYRQDPGQGLRLIYYSQIVNDFQKGDIAEGYSVSREKKESFPLTVTSAQKNPTAFYLCASSIVASGSPHTQYFGPGTRLTVL.

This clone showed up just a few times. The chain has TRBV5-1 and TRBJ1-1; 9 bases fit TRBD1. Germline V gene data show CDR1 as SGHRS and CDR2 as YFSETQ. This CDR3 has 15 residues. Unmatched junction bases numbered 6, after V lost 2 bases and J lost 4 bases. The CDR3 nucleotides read TGCGCCAGCAGCTTCGGACAGGGGTGGGCCACTGAAGCTTTCTTT. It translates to CASSFGQGWATEAFF.

CDR3 in amino acids: CASSYREGAPGKLFF. The CDR3 bases are TGTGCCAGCAGTTATAGAGAAGGGGCCCCTGGAAAACTGTTTTTT. This sequence joins TRBV6-6 and TRBJ1-4, with a tentative D call TRBD1 (5 bases). The CDR3 loop spans 15 amino acids. V lost 3 bases and J 10 bases, leaving 18 bases between the germline ends. Germline lookup yields CDR1 MNHNY and CDR2 SVGAGI (reference sequence).

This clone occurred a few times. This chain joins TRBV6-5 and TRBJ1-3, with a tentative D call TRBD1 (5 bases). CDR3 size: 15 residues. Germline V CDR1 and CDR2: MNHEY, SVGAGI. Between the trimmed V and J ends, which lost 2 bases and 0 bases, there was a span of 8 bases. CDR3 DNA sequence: TGTGCCAGCAGTTACCGGGGGGGCTCTGGAAACACCATATATTTT. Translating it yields CASSYRGGSGNTIYF.

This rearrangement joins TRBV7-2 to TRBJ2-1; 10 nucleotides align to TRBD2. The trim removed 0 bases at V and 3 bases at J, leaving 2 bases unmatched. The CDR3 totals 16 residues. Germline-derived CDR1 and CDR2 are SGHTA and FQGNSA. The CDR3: CASSLAGTSVYNEQFF. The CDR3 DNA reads TGTGCCAGCAGCTTAGCCGGGACTAGCGTCTACAATGAGCAGTTCTTC.

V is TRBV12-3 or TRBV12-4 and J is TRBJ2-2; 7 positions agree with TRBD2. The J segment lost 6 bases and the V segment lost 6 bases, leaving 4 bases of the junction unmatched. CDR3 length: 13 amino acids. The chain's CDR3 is CASRAREAGELFF. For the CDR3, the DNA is TGTGCCAGCAGAGCACGGGAGGCCGGGGAGCTGTTTTTT.

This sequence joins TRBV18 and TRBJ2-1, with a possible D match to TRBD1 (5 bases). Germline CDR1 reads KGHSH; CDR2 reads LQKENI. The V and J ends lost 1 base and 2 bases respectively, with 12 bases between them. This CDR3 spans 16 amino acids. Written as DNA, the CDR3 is TGTGCCAGCTCACCACAGGGGCCTCAGGCCTACAATGAGCAGTTCTTC. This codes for CASSPQGPQAYNEQFF.

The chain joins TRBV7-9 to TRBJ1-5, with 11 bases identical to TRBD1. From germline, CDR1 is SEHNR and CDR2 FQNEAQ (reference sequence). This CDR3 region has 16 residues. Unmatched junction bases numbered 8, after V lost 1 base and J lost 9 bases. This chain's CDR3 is CASSLDGTGGRGPQHF. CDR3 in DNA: TGTGCCAGCAGCTTAGATGGGACAGGGGGGAGAGGGCCCCAGCATTTT.

CDR3 protein: CSVAAGVGSNQPQHF. The DNA of the CDR3 is TGCAGCGTCGCTGCGGGGGTAGGTAGCAATCAGCCCCAGCATTTT. The V and J genes are TRBV29-1 and TRBJ1-5; D possibly corresponds to TRBD1 (5 bases). CDR3 length equals 15 residues. V was shortened by 6 bases and J by 0 bases, with 15 bases between the two germline ends. From germline, CDR1 is SQVTM and CDR2 ANQGSEA. The full variable domain, rest sourced from reference TRBV29-1 and TRBJ1-5, is SAVISQKPSRDICQRGTSLTIQCQVDSQVTMMFWYRQQPGQSLTLIATANQGSEATYESGFVIDKFPISRPNLTFSTLTVSNMSPEDSSIYLCSVAAGVGSNQPQHFGDGTRLSIL.

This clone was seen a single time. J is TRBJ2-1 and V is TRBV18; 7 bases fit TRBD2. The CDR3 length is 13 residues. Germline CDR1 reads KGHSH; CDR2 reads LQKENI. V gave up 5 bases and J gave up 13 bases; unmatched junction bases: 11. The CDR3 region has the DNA TGTGCCAGCTCATATGGCTCGGCGGGAGCCCAGTTCTTC. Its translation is CASSYGSAGAQFF. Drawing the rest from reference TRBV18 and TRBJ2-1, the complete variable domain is NAGVMQNPRHLVRRRGQEARLRCSPMKGHSHVYWYRQLPEEGLKFMVYLQKENIIDESGMPKERFSAEFPKEGPSILRIQQVVRGDSAAYFCASSYGSAGAQFFGPGTRLTVL.

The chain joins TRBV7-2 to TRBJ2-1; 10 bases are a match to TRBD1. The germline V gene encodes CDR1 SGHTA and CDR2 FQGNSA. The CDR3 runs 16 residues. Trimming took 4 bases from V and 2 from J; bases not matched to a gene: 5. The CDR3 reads CASSSGQGRAYNEQFF. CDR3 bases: TGTGCCAGCAGCTCGGGACAGGGGAGAGCCTACAATGAGCAGTTCTTC.

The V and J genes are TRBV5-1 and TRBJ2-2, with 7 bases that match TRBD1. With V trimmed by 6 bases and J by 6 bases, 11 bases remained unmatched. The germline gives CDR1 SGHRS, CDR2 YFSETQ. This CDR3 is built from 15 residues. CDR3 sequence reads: CASTTRTGKAGELFF. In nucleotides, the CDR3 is TGCGCCAGCACCACGAGGACAGGAAAAGCCGGGGAGCTGTTTTTT.

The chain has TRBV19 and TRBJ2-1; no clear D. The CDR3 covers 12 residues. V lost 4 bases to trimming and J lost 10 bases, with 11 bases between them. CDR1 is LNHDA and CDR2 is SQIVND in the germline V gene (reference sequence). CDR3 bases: TGTGCCAGTAGTAACTATCAGTACGAGCAGTTCTTC. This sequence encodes CASSNYQYEQFF.

The CDR3 DNA follows: TGTGCCAGCAGCAGCTTCCTAATCCCGGGACTAGCGGGAGGGGATACGCAGTATTTT. Translation gives CASSSFLIPGLAGGDTQYF. The chain is built from TRBV7-2 and TRBJ2-3; 16 nucleotides match TRBD2. Germline CDR1 reads SGHTA; CDR2 reads FQGNSA. V dropped 5 bases and J dropped 6; count of bases not matched to a gene: 14. There are 19 residues in the CDR3.

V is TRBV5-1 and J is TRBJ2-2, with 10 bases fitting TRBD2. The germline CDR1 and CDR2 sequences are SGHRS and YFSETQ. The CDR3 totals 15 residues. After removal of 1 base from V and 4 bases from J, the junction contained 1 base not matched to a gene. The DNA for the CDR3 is TGCGCCAGCAGCTTGAGCGGGAGGGCCACCGGGGAGCTGTTTTTT. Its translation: CASSLSGRATGELFF. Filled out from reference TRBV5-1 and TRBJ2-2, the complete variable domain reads KAGVTQTPRYLIKTRGQQVTLSCSPISGHRSVSWYQQTPGQGLQFLFEYFSETQRNKGNFPGRFSGRQFSNSRSEMNVSTLELGDSALYLCASSLSGRATGELFFGEGSRLTVL.

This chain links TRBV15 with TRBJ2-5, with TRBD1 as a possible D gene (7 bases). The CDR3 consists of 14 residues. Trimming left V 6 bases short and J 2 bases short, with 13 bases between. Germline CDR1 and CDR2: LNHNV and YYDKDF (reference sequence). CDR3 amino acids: CATRRQGGQETQYF. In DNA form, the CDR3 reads TGTGCCACCAGAAGACAGGGAGGACAAGAGACCCAGTACTTC.

The CDR3 DNA sequence: TGTGCCACCAGCAGAGACCTAACGTACAATGAGCAGTTCTTC. It specifies CATSRDLTYNEQFF. The chain joins TRBV15 to TRBJ2-1; no clear D. The CDR3 length is 14 residues. Trimming cost V 0 bases and J 4 bases, with 7 bases left between them. CDR1 is LNHNV and CDR2 is YYDKDF in the germline V gene (reference sequence).

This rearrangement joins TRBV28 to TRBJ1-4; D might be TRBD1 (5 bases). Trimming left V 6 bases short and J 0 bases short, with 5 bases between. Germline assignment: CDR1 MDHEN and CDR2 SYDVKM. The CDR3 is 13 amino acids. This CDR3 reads CASRGATNEKLFF. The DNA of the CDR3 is TGTGCCAGCAGAGGGGCAACTAATGAAAAACTGTTTTTT.

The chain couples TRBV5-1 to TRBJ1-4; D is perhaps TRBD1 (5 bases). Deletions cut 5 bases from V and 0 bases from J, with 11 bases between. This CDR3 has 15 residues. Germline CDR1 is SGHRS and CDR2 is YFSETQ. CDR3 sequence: CASSLGRATNEKLFF. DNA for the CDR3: TGCGCCAGCAGTCTTGGCAGGGCAACTAATGAAAAACTGTTTTTT.

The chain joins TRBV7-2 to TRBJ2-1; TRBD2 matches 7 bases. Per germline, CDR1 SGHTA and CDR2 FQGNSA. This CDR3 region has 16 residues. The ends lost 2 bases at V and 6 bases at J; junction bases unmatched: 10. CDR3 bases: TGTGCCAGCAGCTTAAGTCTGCGGGAGCCTCCCAATGAGCAGTTCTTC. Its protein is CASSLSLREPPNEQFF.

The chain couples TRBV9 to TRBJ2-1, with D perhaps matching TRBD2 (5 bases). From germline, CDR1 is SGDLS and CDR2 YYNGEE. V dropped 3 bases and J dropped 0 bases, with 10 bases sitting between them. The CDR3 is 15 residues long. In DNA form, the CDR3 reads TGTGCCAGCAGCGGTACTAGTGGCTCCTACAATGAGCAGTTCTTC. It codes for CASSGTSGSYNEQFF.

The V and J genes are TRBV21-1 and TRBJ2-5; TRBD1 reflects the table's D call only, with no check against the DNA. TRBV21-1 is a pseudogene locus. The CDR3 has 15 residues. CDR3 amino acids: CASSVRDRAQETQYF. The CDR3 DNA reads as TGTGCCAGCAGCGTCCGGGACAGGGCTCAAGAGACCCAGTACTTC.

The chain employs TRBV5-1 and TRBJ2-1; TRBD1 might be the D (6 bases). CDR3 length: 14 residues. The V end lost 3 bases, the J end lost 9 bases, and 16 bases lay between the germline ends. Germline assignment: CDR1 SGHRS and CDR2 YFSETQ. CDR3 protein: CASSSEIRGLEQFF. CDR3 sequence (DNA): TGCGCCAGCAGCTCGGAAATCAGGGGCCTTGAGCAGTTCTTC.

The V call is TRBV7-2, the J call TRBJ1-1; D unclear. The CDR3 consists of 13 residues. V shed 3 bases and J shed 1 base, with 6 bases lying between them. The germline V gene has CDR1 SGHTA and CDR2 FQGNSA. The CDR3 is CASSFRENTEAFF. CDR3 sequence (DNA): TGTGCCAGCAGCTTCCGCGAGAACACTGAAGCTTTCTTT.

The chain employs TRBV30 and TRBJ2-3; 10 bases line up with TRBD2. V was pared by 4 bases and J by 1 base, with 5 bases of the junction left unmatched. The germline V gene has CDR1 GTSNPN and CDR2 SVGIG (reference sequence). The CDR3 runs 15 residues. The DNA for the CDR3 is TGTGCCTGGACCCCCGGACTAGCGGGCACAGATACGCAGTATTTT. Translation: CAWTPGLAGTDTQYF.

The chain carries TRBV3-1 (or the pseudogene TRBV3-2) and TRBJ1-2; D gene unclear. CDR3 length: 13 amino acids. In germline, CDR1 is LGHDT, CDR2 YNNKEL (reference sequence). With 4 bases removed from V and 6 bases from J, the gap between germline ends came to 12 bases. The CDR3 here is CASSLLRSDGYTF. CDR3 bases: TGTGCCAGCAGCCTTCTGAGATCGGATGGCTACACCTTC.